The 31 T cell receptor beta chains below were found in one sample sequenced in a study of CD8+ T cells in alopecia areata. Reverse transcription of extracted RNA yielded cDNA, which provided the sequencing template. Sequenced by immunoSEQ multiplex PCR; TCRdb stores in-frame clones only, minus some. The data show 20,000 to 30,000 clones, with 52% seen just once and around 30% held by the top ten. The sample was NKG2D-high CD8+ T cells sorted from blood. These receptors came from a human donor with alopecia areata.

CDR3 protein: CASSPGGLAYEETQYF. Written as DNA, the CDR3 is TGTGCCAGCAGCCCAGGGGGACTAGCGTATGAAGAGACCCAGTACTTC. The J gene is TRBJ2-5, the V gene TRBV2, with 10 bases lining up with TRBD2. This CDR3 spans 16 amino acids. In germline, CDR1 is SNHLY, CDR2 FYNNEI. V shed 6 bases, J shed 3 bases, and the junction held 10 bases outside the gene matches.

The chain combines TRBV28 with TRBJ2-5; 7 nucleotides align to TRBD1. Germline lookup yields CDR1 MDHEN and CDR2 SYDVKM. Trimming at V came to 4 bases and at J to 4 bases, leaving 9 bases not matched to a gene. The CDR3 has 15 residues. CDR3 in DNA: TGTGCCAGCAGTTCTGACAGGGATTGGCGAGAGACCCAGTACTTC. It encodes CASSSDRDWRETQYF. The full variable domain, completed using reference TRBV28 and TRBJ2-5, is DVKVTQSSRYLVKRTGEKVFLECVQDMDHENMFWYRQDPGLGLRLIYFSYDVKMKEKGDIPEGYSVSREKKERFSLILESASTNQTSMYLCASSSDRDWRETQYFGPGTRLLVL.

J is TRBJ2-3 and V is TRBV6-5, with no clear D. V was trimmed by 0 bases and J by 1 base, leaving 8 bases between them. This CDR3 is built from 15 residues. The germline CDR1 and CDR2 sequences are MNHEY and SVGAGI. The CDR3 protein is CASSYSTAGTDTQYF. As DNA, the CDR3 is TGTGCCAGCAGTTACTCGACGGCGGGCACAGATACGCAGTATTTT.

The chain joins TRBV27 to TRBJ2-1, with D tentatively TRBD1 or TRBD2 (5 bases each). V gave up 5 bases and J gave up 6 bases, with 14 bases separating them. This CDR3 region has 14 residues. Germline V gene data show CDR1 as MNHEY and CDR2 as SMNVEV (reference sequence). CDR3 amino acids: CASSRDPWGNEQFF. Written as DNA, the CDR3 is TGTGCCAGCAGTCGGGACCCCTGGGGCAATGAGCAGTTCTTC.

The gene calls are TRBV5-6 and TRBJ2-7; 8 nucleotides align to TRBD1. Germline-derived CDR1 and CDR2 are SGHDT and YYEEEE. V trimming: 4 bases; J trimming: 0 bases; junction bases outside the gene matches: 3. This CDR3 comprises 14 residues. The CDR3 sequence is CASSKGQASYEQYF. CDR3 nucleotide sequence: TGTGCCAGCAGCAAGGGACAGGCCTCCTACGAGCAGTACTTC.

The rearrangement uses TRBV29-1 and TRBJ2-3; 10 bases match TRBD2. The CDR3 length is 13 residues. CDR1 is SQVTM, CDR2 ANQGSEA, per germline. V lost 4 bases and J lost 4; bases outside the gene matches: 2. The CDR3 DNA reads as TGCAGCGTTGCGCTAGCGGGAGCAGATACGCAGTATTTT. Amino acid sequence: CSVALAGADTQYF.

The genes are TRBV27 and TRBJ2-5; no clear D gene. The CDR3 extends over 14 amino acids. V was clipped by 6 bases and J by 4 bases, with 15 bases between them. Germline V gene sequence: CDR1 MNHEY, CDR2 SMNVEV (reference sequence). CDR3 region: CASRNNNLLETQYF. The CDR3 coding sequence is TGTGCCAGCAGAAATAACAACCTCCTAGAGACCCAGTACTTC.

V usage is TRBV29-1 and J usage is TRBJ2-7; possible D gene TRBD2, 7 bases. The CDR3 has 19 residues. Trimming pared 4 bases from V and 1 base from J, leaving 29 bases between. Germline assignment: CDR1 SQVTM and CDR2 ANQGSEA. The CDR3 nucleotides read TGCAGCGTTGCCAAAATGGCAGGGGAAAATCTAGCGGTGTCCTACGAGCAGTACTTC. Its translation: CSVAKMAGENLAVSYEQYF.

The rearrangement links TRBV6-5 to TRBJ1-4; D is perhaps TRBD1 (5 bases). V gave up 0 bases and J gave up 6 bases, with 11 bases separating them. Per germline, CDR1 MNHEY and CDR2 SVGAGI. This CDR3 is built from 15 residues. The CDR3 DNA is TGTGCCAGCAGTTACTCCGGGGGAAGGGATGAAAAACTGTTTTTT. The encoded protein is CASSYSGGRDEKLFF.

J is TRBJ2-2 and V is TRBV7-8; D remains unclear. V lost 5 bases and J lost 0, with 22 bases in between. The germline CDR1 and CDR2 sequences are SGHVS and FQNEAQ. The CDR3 sequence is 19 residues long. DNA for the CDR3: TGTGCCAGCAGCGTACCGGGCGGCGAGCAGAAATCGAACACCGGGGAGCTGTTTTTT. It encodes CASSVPGGEQKSNTGELFF.

The rearrangement uses TRBV27 and TRBJ2-2; no clear D. Germline CDR1 MNHEY, CDR2 SMNVEV (reference sequence). V dropped 5 bases and J dropped 8 bases, with 6 bases sitting between them. CDR3 length: 11 amino acids. The CDR3 nucleotides are TGTGCCAGCAGTAACCTGGGGGAGCTGTTTTTT. Its protein product is CASSNLGELFF.

The genes are TRBV28 and TRBJ2-3, with D possibly being TRBD1 or TRBD2 (5 bases each). Germline V lookup: CDR1 MDHEN, CDR2 SYDVKM. V dropped 3 bases and J dropped 4 bases, with 14 bases sitting between them. The CDR3 length is 15 residues. The CDR3 nucleotides read TGTGCCAGCAGTTTTGAGGGCAGGGTCGCAGATACGCAGTATTTT. Amino acid sequence: CASSFEGRVADTQYF.

This sequence joins TRBV9 and TRBJ2-7, with 7 bases that match TRBD2. Looked up from germline, CDR1 is SGDLS and CDR2 is YYNGEE. The CDR3 is 14 amino acids. J was trimmed by 5 bases and V by 0 bases; bases with no gene match: 5. CDR3 residues: CASSVDAREDEQYF. CDR3 DNA: TGTGCCAGCAGCGTAGACGCTCGGGAGGACGAGCAGTACTTC.

The chain recombines TRBV9 with TRBJ2-7, with D uncertain. This CDR3 spans 15 amino acids. Germline V CDR1 and CDR2: SGDLS, YYNGEE. Trimming removed 4 bases from V and 0 bases from J, with 14 bases in between. The CDR3 region is CASSPSATNSYEQYF. As DNA, the CDR3 is TGTGCCAGCAGCCCGAGCGCAACCAACTCCTACGAGCAGTACTTC.

This clone has a handful of counts. The chain joins TRBV19 to TRBJ1-1; no firm D call. The ends were cut back, 5 bases at V and 0 bases at J, with 7 bases in the middle. This CDR3 has 13 amino acids. Looked up from germline, CDR1 is LNHDA and CDR2 is SQIVND (reference sequence). The CDR3 reads CASSFSVNTEAFF. CDR3 nucleotide sequence: TGTGCCAGTAGTTTTTCGGTGAACACTGAAGCTTTCTTT.

The chain links TRBV19 to TRBJ2-7, with TRBD2 identical over 11 bases. Germline loops: CDR1 LNHDA, CDR2 SQIVND (reference sequence). With V trimmed by 7 bases and J by 3 bases, 5 bases remained unmatched. CDR3 length: 14 residues. The CDR3 loop is CASTSGGFGYEQYF. The CDR3 DNA reads as TGTGCCAGTACTAGCGGGGGGTTTGGCTACGAGCAGTACTTC. Full variable domain (outside the CDR3, taken from reference TRBV19 and TRBJ2-7): DGGITQSPKYLFRKEGQNVTLSCEQNLNHDAMYWYRQDPGQGLRLIYYSQIVNDFQKGDIAEGYSVSREKKESFPLTVTSAQKNPTAFYLCASTSGGFGYEQYFGPGTRLTVT.

This clone was seen only a few times. V is TRBV4-2 and J is TRBJ2-7; no reliable D call. Germline CDR1 reads LGHNA; CDR2 reads YNFKEQ. The CDR3 is 13 amino acids. The V gene lost 4 bases and the J gene lost 6 bases, with 13 bases spanning the gap. CDR3 DNA: TGTGCCAGCAGCCGAAGGAAGGAGAGCGAGCAGTACTTC. This translates into CASSRRKESEQYF.

The genes are TRBV7-9 and TRBJ2-7; 8 nucleotides line up with TRBD1. This CDR3 comprises 15 residues. The junction had 11 bases not matched to a gene; V was cut back by 5 bases and J by 5 bases. Germline V gene sequence: CDR1 SEHNR, CDR2 FQNEAQ (reference sequence). CDR3 DNA: TGTGCCAGCAGCGTCCGACAGGGGTTCGTAGACGAGCAGTACTTC. Protein product: CASSVRQGFVDEQYF.

The chain joins TRBV28 to TRBJ2-3, with TRBD2 matching over 11 bases. Germline V gives CDR1 MDHEN, CDR2 SYDVKM. This CDR3 region has 15 residues. V trimming: 5 bases; J trimming: 2 bases; junction bases outside the gene matches: 3. The CDR3 DNA reads as TGTGCCAGCAGTGGACTAGCGGGCTCCACAGATACGCAGTATTTT. Amino acid sequence: CASSGLAGSTDTQYF.

This sequence joins TRBV2 and TRBJ2-3; no firm D call. Germline V gene lookup returns CDR1 SNHLY and CDR2 FYNNEI. Deletions cut 0 bases from V and 0 bases from J, with 13 bases between. This CDR3 is 17 amino acids long. As DNA, the CDR3 is TGTGCCAGCAGTGAAGCGCTGACACGGCGGAGCACAGATACGCAGTATTTT. Translating it yields CASSEALTRRSTDTQYF.

This clone was observed a handful of times. The chain has TRBV9 and TRBJ2-1, with 12 bases matching TRBD1. Per germline, CDR1 SGDLS and CDR2 YYNGEE. Trimming removed 4 bases from V and 10 bases from J; junction bases left unmatched: 12. The CDR3 covers 16 residues. In DNA, the CDR3 is TGTGCCAGCAGCTCTCACGGGGGACAGGGGGCAATAGAGCAGTTCTTC. Its protein product is CASSSHGGQGAIEQFF. The full variable domain, its missing parts supplied by reference TRBV9 and TRBJ2-1, is DSGVTQTPKHLITATGQRVTLRCSPRSGDLSVYWYQQSLDQGLQFLIQYYNGEERAKGNILERFSAQQFPDLHSELNLSSLELGDSALYFCASSSHGGQGAIEQFFGPGTRLTVL.

The V gene is TRBV28, the J gene TRBJ2-7; tentatively, D is TRBD1 or TRBD2 (5 bases each). Trimming removed 4 bases at V and 3 bases at J, with 19 bases between. The germline gives CDR1 MDHEN, CDR2 SYDVKM. The CDR3 is 16 amino acids. The CDR3 bases are TGTGCCAGCAGTTCCCGGGACCCCGCTGCTCTCTACGAGCAGTACTTC. Protein: CASSSRDPAALYEQYF.

This clone was recorded a few times. V usage is TRBV29-1 and J usage is TRBJ1-2; D unresolved. Germline V gene lookup returns CDR1 SQVTM and CDR2 ANQGSEA. The CDR3 sequence is 15 residues long. The V end lost 1 base, the J end lost 3 bases, and 15 bases lay between the germline ends. CDR3 residues: CSVEASSGKDYGYTF. In DNA form, the CDR3 reads TGCAGCGTTGAAGCCTCTTCCGGGAAGGACTATGGCTACACCTTC.

The chain is built from TRBV2 and TRBJ2-3; possibly TRBD1 or TRBD2 for D (5 bases each). CDR1 SNHLY and CDR2 FYNNEI come from the germline V gene. V was clipped by 2 bases and J by 4 bases, with 13 bases between them. The CDR3 consists of 15 residues. CDR3 DNA sequence: TGTGCCAGCAGTGAATTACGGGACGGCGCAGATACGCAGTATTTT. It yields the protein CASSELRDGADTQYF.

This clone was observed a handful of times. In the same sample, other DNA sequences code for this CDR3. The V call is TRBV27, the J call TRBJ1-1; D unclear. With 3 bases removed from V and 1 base from J, the gap between germline ends came to 6 bases. Germline assignment: CDR1 MNHEY and CDR2 SMNVEV (reference sequence). The CDR3 covers 13 residues. The CDR3 nucleotides are TGTGCCAGCAGTTTTGGAGGGAACACTGAAGCTTTCTTT. Translated: CASSFGGNTEAFF.

This clone was counted a few times. Here the CDR3 DNA reads TGTGCCAGCAGCTTCGGGACTAGCGGAATCACCGGGGAGCTGTTTTTT. It codes for CASSFGTSGITGELFF. This chain connects TRBV7-8 to TRBJ2-2, with 11 nucleotides matching TRBD2. The ends lost 3 bases at V and 4 bases at J; junction bases unmatched: 4. This CDR3 has 16 residues. Germline V lookup: CDR1 SGHVS, CDR2 FQNEAQ.

The genes are TRBV6-1 and TRBJ2-7; D perhaps matches TRBD1 (6 bases). Trimming stripped 2 bases from V and 4 bases from J, with 15 bases between. The length of the CDR3 is 15 residues. In germline, CDR1 is MNHNS, CDR2 SASEGT. The CDR3 sequence is CASSEWGLGTYEQYF. DNA of the CDR3: TGTGCCAGCAGTGAATGGGGGCTTGGTACTTACGAGCAGTACTTC.

The chain recombines TRBV5-6 with TRBJ1-2; 8 positions match TRBD1. This CDR3 spans 15 amino acids. CDR1 SGHDT and CDR2 YYEEEE come from the germline V gene. V gave up 4 bases and J gave up 4 bases; unmatched junction bases: 9. Written as DNA, the CDR3 is TGTGCCAGCAGCCTCGCCCGGGACAGGCGCTATGGCTACACCTTC. Amino acid sequence: CASSLARDRRYGYTF. The entire variable domain, with the rest obtained from reference TRBV5-6 and TRBJ1-2, is as follows: DAGVTQSPTHLIKTRGQQVTLRCSPKSGHDTVSWYQQALGQGPQFIFQYYEEEERQRGNFPDRFSGHQFPNYSSELNVNALLLGDSALYLCASSLARDRRYGYTFGSGTRLTVV.

The rearrangement uses TRBV6-5 and TRBJ1-1, with 9 bases that match TRBD1. The ends lost 8 bases at V and 7 bases at J; junction bases unmatched: 2. The CDR3 has 11 residues. Germline CDR1 reads MNHEY; CDR2 reads SVGAGI. The chain's CDR3 is CASRTGDEAFF. The CDR3, as DNA: TGTGCCAGCCGGACAGGGGATGAAGCTTTCTTT.

The chain couples TRBV4-1 to TRBJ1-5; D is possibly TRBD1 (6 bases). Trimming left V 0 bases short and J 6 bases short, with 12 bases between. The germline gives CDR1 MGHRA, CDR2 YSYEKL. This CDR3 is 15 amino acids long. CDR3 residues: CASSQDPRGGQPQHF. The CDR3 nucleotides are TGCGCCAGCAGCCAAGATCCCAGGGGAGGTCAGCCCCAGCATTTT.

This clone occurred a few times. The rearrangement joins TRBV10-3 to TRBJ2-7; D is uncertain. Germline values: CDR1 ENHRY, CDR2 SYGVKD. This CDR3 comprises 12 residues. Trimming shortened V by 3 bases and J by 0 bases, and 3 bases separated the two germline ends. For the CDR3, the DNA is TGTGCCATCAGTGACAGCTCCTACGAGCAGTACTTC. It specifies CAISDSSYEQYF.